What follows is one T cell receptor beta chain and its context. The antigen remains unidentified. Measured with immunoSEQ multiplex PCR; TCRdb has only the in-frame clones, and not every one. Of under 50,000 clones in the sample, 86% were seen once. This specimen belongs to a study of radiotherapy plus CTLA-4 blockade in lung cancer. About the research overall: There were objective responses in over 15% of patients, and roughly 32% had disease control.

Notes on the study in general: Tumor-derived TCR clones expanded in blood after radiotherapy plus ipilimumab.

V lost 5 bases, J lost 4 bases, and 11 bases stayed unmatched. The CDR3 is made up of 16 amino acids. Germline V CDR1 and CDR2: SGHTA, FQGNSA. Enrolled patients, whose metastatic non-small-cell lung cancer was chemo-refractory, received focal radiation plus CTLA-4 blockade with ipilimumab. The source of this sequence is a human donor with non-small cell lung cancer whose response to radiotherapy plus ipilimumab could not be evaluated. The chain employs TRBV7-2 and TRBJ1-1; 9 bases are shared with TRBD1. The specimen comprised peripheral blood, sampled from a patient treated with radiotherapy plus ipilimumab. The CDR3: CASSRTQGARGTEAFF. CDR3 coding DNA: TGTGCCAGCAGCAGAACACAGGGGGCTCGGGGCACTGAAGCTTTCTTT.